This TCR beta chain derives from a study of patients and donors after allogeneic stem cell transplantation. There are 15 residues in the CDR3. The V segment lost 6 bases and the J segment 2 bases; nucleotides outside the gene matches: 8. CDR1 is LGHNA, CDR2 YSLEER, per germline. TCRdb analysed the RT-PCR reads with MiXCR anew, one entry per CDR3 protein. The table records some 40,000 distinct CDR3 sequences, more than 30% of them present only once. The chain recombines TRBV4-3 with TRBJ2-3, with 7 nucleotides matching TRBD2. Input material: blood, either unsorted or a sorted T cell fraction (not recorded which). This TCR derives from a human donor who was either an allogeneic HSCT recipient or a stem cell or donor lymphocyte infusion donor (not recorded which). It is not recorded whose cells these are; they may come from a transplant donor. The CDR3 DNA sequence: TGCGCCAGCAGTCGGACTAGAAGCCCCACAGATACGCAGTATTTT. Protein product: CASSRTRSPTDTQYF.